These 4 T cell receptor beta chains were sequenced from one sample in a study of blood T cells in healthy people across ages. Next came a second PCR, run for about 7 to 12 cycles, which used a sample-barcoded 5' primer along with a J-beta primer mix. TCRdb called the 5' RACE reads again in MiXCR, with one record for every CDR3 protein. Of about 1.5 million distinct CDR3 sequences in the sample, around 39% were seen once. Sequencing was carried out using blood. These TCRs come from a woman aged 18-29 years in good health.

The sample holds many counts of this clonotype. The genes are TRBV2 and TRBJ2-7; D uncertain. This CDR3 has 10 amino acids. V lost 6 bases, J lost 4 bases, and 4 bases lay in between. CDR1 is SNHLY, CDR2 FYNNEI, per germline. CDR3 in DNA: TGTGCCAGCAGGGGTTACGAGCAGTACTTC. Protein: CASRGYEQYF.

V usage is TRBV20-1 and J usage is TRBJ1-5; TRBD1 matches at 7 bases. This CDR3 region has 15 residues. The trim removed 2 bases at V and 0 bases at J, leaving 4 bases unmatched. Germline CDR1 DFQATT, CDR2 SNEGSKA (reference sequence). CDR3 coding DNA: TGCAGTGCTAGACAGGGACAGAATAGCAATCAGCCCCAGCATTTT. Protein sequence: CSARQGQNSNQPQHF.

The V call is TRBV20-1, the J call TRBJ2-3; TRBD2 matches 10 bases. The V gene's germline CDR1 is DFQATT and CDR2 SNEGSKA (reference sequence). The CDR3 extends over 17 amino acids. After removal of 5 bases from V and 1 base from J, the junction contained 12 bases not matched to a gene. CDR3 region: CSALAGVTFTGTDTQYF. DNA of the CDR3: TGCAGTGCTCTAGCGGGAGTGACGTTCACGGGCACAGATACGCAGTATTTT.

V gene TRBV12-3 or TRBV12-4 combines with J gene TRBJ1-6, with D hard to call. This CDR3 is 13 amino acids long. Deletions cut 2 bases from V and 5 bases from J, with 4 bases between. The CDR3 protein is CASSLYNNSPLHF. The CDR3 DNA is TGTGCCAGCAGTTTATATAATAATTCACCCCTCCACTTT.